This T cell receptor (beta chain) was identified in a study of low-dose radiotherapy and immunotherapy resistance in tumors. Documented time point: before trial treatment. Low-dose radiotherapy and low-dose cyclophosphamide, together with aspirin, ipilimumab and nivolumab, were given to donors. Regarding this clonotype: A far bigger clonotype differs at one base, so this is likely a read error.

TRAV- and TRBV-specific primers primed first-strand cDNA, covering alpha and beta chains. With a V-primer adapter and a constant-region primer, TCRs were amplified for around 20 PCR cycles. TCRdb processed the reads anew with MiXCR; each CDR3 protein has one entry. The sample consists of around 68,000 distinct CDR3 sequences, about 30% of them appearing once. The CDR3 is 12 amino acids. This receptor was taken from a male donor with rectosigmoid adenocarcinoma. The sample consisted of PBMCs, taken before treatment. This chain links TRBV5-3 with TRBJ2-3; D uncertain. TRBV5-3 is annotated as an ORF whose role is uncertain. CDR3 sequence: CASSLASDTQCF. The CDR3 DNA sequence: TGTGCCAGCAGCTTGGCGTCAGATACGCAGTGTTTT.